What follows are 10 T cell receptor beta chains derived from one specimen sequenced in a study of T cells expressing NK-cell markers. TCRdb reworked the 5' RACE reads into one entry per CDR3 protein, no DNA. The sample has 450,000 to 600,000 distinct CDR3 sequences. Material for sequencing was blood T cells: a sorted CD56 or NKG2C T cell subset, CD4+ or CD8+ T cells, or bulk PBMC T cells (not recorded which). The origin of the receptors is a man younger than 35 in good health.

V gene TRBV28 combines with J gene TRBJ1-4; the TCRdb call, TRBD1, lacks DNA for checking. Germline loops: CDR1 MDHEN, CDR2 SYDVKM. CDR3 length: 15 amino acids. The CDR3 region is CASSSPGRANEKLFF.

V and J are TRBV10-3 and TRBJ2-1; TCRdb's D call of TRBD2 is untestable without DNA. The CDR3 runs 17 residues. In germline, CDR1 is ENHRY, CDR2 SYGVKD. The CDR3 loop is CAISESQRGSSYNEQFF.

The J gene is TRBJ2-5, the V gene TRBV12-3 or TRBV12-4. There are 13 residues in the CDR3. CDR3 in amino acids: CASSSGGQKTQYF.

The CDR3 loop is CASSYSGAGTQYF. V usage is TRBV6-6 and J usage is TRBJ2-5; TCRdb proposes TRBD1, but this gene call is untestable without DNA. Germline-derived CDR1 and CDR2 are MNHNY and SVGAGI (reference sequence). CDR3 length: 13 residues.

CDR3 residues: CASRGLAGDEQFF. This rearrangement joins TRBV5-1 to TRBJ2-1; the D call of TRBD2 rests on TCRdb alone, since no DNA is present to check it. The CDR3 has 13 amino acids. Germline-derived CDR1 and CDR2 are SGHRS and YFSETQ.

This chain uses TRBV11-2 with TRBJ2-7; TCRdb designates TRBD2, a call that cannot be tested without DNA. This CDR3 contains 13 residues. Germline values: CDR1 SGHAT, CDR2 FQNNGV. CDR3 in amino acids: CASSEVGGLEQYF.

The V call is TRBV29-1, the J call TRBJ2-7. This CDR3 spans 12 amino acids. Per germline, CDR1 SQVTM and CDR2 ANQGSEA. CDR3 protein: CSVEWTNYEQYF.

CDR3 loop: CASIFSGQGSYEQYF. This chain uses TRBV28 with TRBJ2-7; TCRdb picks TRBD1, but there is no DNA to check that call. The germline CDR1 and CDR2 sequences are MDHEN and SYDVKM. The CDR3 totals 15 residues.

This chain uses TRBV24-1 with TRBJ2-1; the D call from TCRdb, TRBD2, cannot be confirmed without DNA. The CDR3 covers 16 residues. Germline V gives CDR1 KGHDR, CDR2 SFDVKD. CDR3 loop: CATSDLGAGEANEQFF.

The V call is TRBV5-4, the J call TRBJ2-1; TCRdb selects TRBD1, and the lack of DNA leaves this call unchecked. Germline assignment: CDR1 SGHNT and CDR2 YYREEE (reference sequence). The CDR3 contains 13 residues. The CDR3 sequence is CASSLERGDEQFF.